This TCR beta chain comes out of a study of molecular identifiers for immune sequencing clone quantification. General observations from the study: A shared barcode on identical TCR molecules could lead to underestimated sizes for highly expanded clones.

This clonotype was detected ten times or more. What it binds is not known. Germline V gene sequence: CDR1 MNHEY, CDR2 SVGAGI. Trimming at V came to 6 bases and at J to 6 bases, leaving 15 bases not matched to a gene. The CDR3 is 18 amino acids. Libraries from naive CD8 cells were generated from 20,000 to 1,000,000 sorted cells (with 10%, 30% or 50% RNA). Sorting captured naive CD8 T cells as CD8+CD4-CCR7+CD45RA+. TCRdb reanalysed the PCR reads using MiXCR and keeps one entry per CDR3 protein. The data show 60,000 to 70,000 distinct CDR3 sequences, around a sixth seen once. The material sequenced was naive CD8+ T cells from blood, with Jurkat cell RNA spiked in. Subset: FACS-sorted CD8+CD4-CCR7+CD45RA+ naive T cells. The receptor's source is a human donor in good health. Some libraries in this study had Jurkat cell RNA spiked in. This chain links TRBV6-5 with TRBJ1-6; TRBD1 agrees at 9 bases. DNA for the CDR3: TGTGCCAGCAGATCCAGCGGGACAGGGATCTGGGTTAATTCACCCCTCCACTTT. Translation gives CASRSSGTGIWVNSPLHF.